These 17 T cell receptor beta chains were all obtained from the same sample, sequenced in a study of blood T cell repertoires in COVID-19. The method was immunoSEQ multiplex PCR; TCRdb's version includes in-frame clones alone and lacks a portion of them. The sample lists some 150,000 clones; 70% to 90% were seen once. Sequenced sample: peripheral blood. These receptors were taken from a woman aged 55-70 years with acute or convalescent COVID-19.

The chain uses TRBV14 and TRBJ1-3; D call uncertain. The CDR3 is made up of 17 amino acids. Trimming took 1 base from V and 3 from J, leaving 16 bases between them. CDR1 is SGHDN and CDR2 is FVKESK in the germline V gene. The chain's CDR3 is CASSQVMGLSDGNTIYF. The CDR3 DNA reads TGTGCCAGCAGCCAAGTAATGGGCCTTAGTGATGGAAACACCATATATTTT.

This rearrangement joins TRBV6-2 or TRBV6-3 to TRBJ1-3; D remains ambiguous. The germline V and J ends were trimmed by 6 bases and 2 bases, with 17 bases remaining between them. CDR1 MNHEY and CDR2 SVGEGT come from the germline V gene. CDR3 length: 16 amino acids. DNA for the CDR3: TGTGCCAGCAGCCAGCAGGTCCTACGCACTGGAAACACCATATATTTT. Translating it yields CASSQQVLRTGNTIYF.

The V gene is TRBV7-8, the J gene TRBJ1-2; no firm D call. The CDR3 runs to 12 residues. Trimming removed 0 bases at V and 10 bases at J, with 9 bases between. Looked up from germline, CDR1 is SGHVS and CDR2 is FQNEAQ. The CDR3 loop reads CASSLAGGYYTF. CDR3 sequence (DNA): TGTGCCAGCAGCTTAGCGGGAGGATACTACACCTTC.

The V call is TRBV4-2, the J call TRBJ1-5; D is perhaps TRBD1 (5 bases). Trimming took off 3 bases at V and 7 bases at J, with 13 bases between the two ends. In germline, CDR1 is LGHNA, CDR2 YNFKEQ. This CDR3 is built from 14 residues. The chain's CDR3 is CASSQQGVDQPQHF. Written as DNA, the CDR3 is TGTGCCAGCAGCCAGCAGGGTGTCGACCAGCCCCAGCATTTT.

This chain uses TRBV7-9 with TRBJ1-5; no firm D call. V was pared by 7 bases and J by 6 bases, with 13 bases between. This CDR3 comprises 13 residues. Germline V gene lookup returns CDR1 SEHNR and CDR2 FQNEAQ (reference sequence). CDR3 bases: TGTGCCAGCATGCGGGAGGGCAGTCAGCCCCAGCATTTT. Translation: CASMREGSQPQHF.

The rearrangement uses TRBV3-1 (or the pseudogene TRBV3-2) and TRBJ2-5; the D is unclear. Trimming removed 1 base at V and 2 bases at J, with 11 bases between. Germline V lookup: CDR1 LGHDT, CDR2 YNNKEL (reference sequence). The CDR3 covers 15 residues. This CDR3 reads CASSQVPTGQETQYF. CDR3 bases: TGTGCCAGCAGCCAAGTCCCGACTGGACAAGAGACCCAGTACTTC.

V gene TRBV6-5 combines with J gene TRBJ1-2; TRBD1 aligns across 9 bases. J lost 6 bases, V lost 6 bases, and 11 bases had no gene match. This CDR3 has 15 amino acids. Germline V gene sequence: CDR1 MNHEY, CDR2 SVGAGI. The chain's CDR3 is CASRSTGTGKNGYTF. In DNA form, the CDR3 reads TGTGCCAGCAGGTCAACCGGGACAGGGAAAAATGGCTACACCTTC.

V usage is TRBV18 and J usage is TRBJ2-1, with D possibly TRBD2 on 5 matching bases. CDR3 length equals 13 residues. The V gene's germline CDR1 is KGHSH and CDR2 LQKENI. Trimming stripped 0 bases from V and 16 bases from J, with 16 bases between. CDR3 in amino acids: CASSPPGTSKPFF. In DNA form, the CDR3 reads TGTGCCAGCTCACCACCGGGAACTAGTAAGCCCTTCTTC.

This chain links TRBV5-1 with TRBJ1-1, with D possibly matching TRBD1 (6 bases). The ends were cut back, 2 bases at V and 4 bases at J, with 9 bases in the middle. The CDR3 sequence is 13 residues long. Germline V CDR1 and CDR2: SGHRS, YFSETQ. The CDR3 DNA reads as TGCGCCAGCAGCTTAGCAGGGGTCACTGAAGCTTTCTTT. As protein: CASSLAGVTEAFF.

The chain recombines TRBV9 with TRBJ2-2; 9 bases are shared with TRBD1. Per the germline V gene, CDR1 is SGDLS and CDR2 is YYNGEE. Trimming took 8 bases from V and 0 from J; bases not matched to a gene: 2. The CDR3 consists of 14 residues. The CDR3 is CASRQGANTGELFF. CDR3 in DNA: TGTGCCAGTCGACAGGGGGCGAACACCGGGGAGCTGTTTTTT. The variable domain in full, completed from reference TRBV9 and TRBJ2-2, reads DSGVTQTPKHLITATGQRVTLRCSPRSGDLSVYWYQQSLDQGLQFLIQYYNGEERAKGNILERFSAQQFPDLHSELNLSSLELGDSALYFCASRQGANTGELFFGEGSRLTVL.

This sequence joins TRBV4-2 and TRBJ1-1, with D maybe TRBD1 (6 bases). Trimming stripped 0 bases from V and 4 bases from J, with 15 bases between. CDR3 size: 16 residues. The germline V gene has CDR1 LGHNA and CDR2 YNFKEQ. CDR3 sequence reads: CASSQDGVQGSTEAFF. The CDR3 region has the DNA TGTGCCAGCAGCCAAGATGGGGTCCAGGGGAGCACTGAAGCTTTCTTT.

This rearrangement joins TRBV5-1 to TRBJ1-2; D ambiguous. The CDR3 totals 12 residues. Germline loops: CDR1 SGHRS, CDR2 YFSETQ. Trimming cost V 2 bases and J 7 bases, with 9 bases left between them. CDR3 protein: CASSFPGGGYTF. CDR3 nucleotides: TGCGCCAGCAGCTTCCCAGGAGGTGGCTACACCTTC. Drawing the rest from reference TRBV5-1 and TRBJ1-2, the complete variable domain is KAGVTQTPRYLIKTRGQQVTLSCSPISGHRSVSWYQQTPGQGLQFLFEYFSETQRNKGNFPGRFSGRQFSNSRSEMNVSTLELGDSALYLCASSFPGGGYTFGSGTRLTVV.

This chain connects TRBV5-1 to TRBJ2-3; 10 positions agree with TRBD2. This CDR3 spans 15 amino acids. Unmatched junction bases numbered 6, after V lost 7 bases and J lost 1 base. CDR1 and CDR2 (germline): SGHRS, YFSETQ. The CDR3 protein is CASLLAGDRTDTQYF. CDR3 in DNA: TGCGCCAGCCTCCTAGCGGGGGATCGCACAGATACGCAGTATTTT.

This chain uses TRBV9 with TRBJ2-3, with 9 bases aligning to TRBD2. V shed 5 bases, J shed 1 base, and the junction held 5 bases outside the gene matches. The V gene's germline CDR1 is SGDLS and CDR2 YYNGEE. The CDR3 has 15 amino acids. CDR3 bases: TGTGCCAGCAGAGGTAGCGGGGGACGCACAGATACGCAGTATTTT. It specifies CASRGSGGRTDTQYF.

V and J are TRBV6-2 or TRBV6-3 and TRBJ1-2; 8 bases match TRBD1. Germline-derived CDR1 and CDR2 are MNHEY and SVGEGT. CDR3 length: 14 residues. Trimming at V came to 5 bases and at J to 3 bases, leaving 5 bases not matched to a gene. Written as DNA, the CDR3 is TGTGCCAGCAGTCGGGCAGGGGGCGACTATGGCTACACCTTC. Amino acids: CASSRAGGDYGYTF.

This chain joins TRBV18 and TRBJ1-1; 11 bases align to TRBD1. The CDR3 is 17 residues long. Germline V gives CDR1 KGHSH, CDR2 LQKENI. V gave up 6 bases and J gave up 1 base; unmatched junction bases: 10. As DNA, the CDR3 is TGTGCCAGCTCTTTTAAGGGGACAGGGGGTTCGAACACTGAAGCTTTCTTT. Protein sequence: CASSFKGTGGSNTEAFF. The full variable domain, with the rest looked up from reference TRBV18 and TRBJ1-1, is NAGVMQNPRHLVRRRGQEARLRCSPMKGHSHVYWYRQLPEEGLKFMVYLQKENIIDESGMPKERFSAEFPKEGPSILRIQQVVRGDSAAYFCASSFKGTGGSNTEAFFGQGTRLTVV.

CDR3 nucleotides: TGTGCCAGCAGCTTAGTTGGACAGGGGCTCACAGATACGCAGTATTTT. Translating gives CASSLVGQGLTDTQYF. The V call is TRBV11-1, the J call TRBJ2-3, with TRBD1 matching 9 bases. This CDR3 spans 16 amino acids. Germline loops: CDR1 SGHAT, CDR2 FQDESV (reference sequence). V trimming: 1 base; J trimming: 2 bases; junction bases outside the gene matches: 4.